The 9 T cell receptor beta chains below all came from one sample that was sequenced in a study of T-cell reconstitution after alpha-beta-depleted transplantation in children. Researchers prepared the TCRbeta library using unique molecular identifiers, the study reports. Using its own MiXCR run on the PCR reads, TCRdb lists one record per CDR3 protein. The sample contains some 200,000 distinct CDR3 sequences, roughly 14% of which appear only once. The sequences come from PBMCs from the stem cell graft donor, collected from the stem cell graft. These receptors were collected from a human donor who donated a stem cell graft to a child with acute lymphoblastic leukemia.

This clonotype appeared a single time. Being one base from a much bigger clone, this may be a read error. The chain joins TRBV7-9 to TRBJ2-2, with D possibly called TRBD1 or TRBD2 (5 bases each). There are 13 residues in the CDR3. Germline values: CDR1 SEHNR, CDR2 FQNEAQ (reference sequence). CDR3 in DNA: TGTGCCACCAGCCGGGACGGCGCAGGGGAGCTGTTTTTT. Residues: CATSRDGAGELFF.

This clonotype was observed at least ten times. The chain joins TRBV5-1 to TRBJ2-7; TRBD1 aligns across 10 bases. The CDR3 extends over 12 amino acids. Trimming took 5 bases from V and 5 from J; bases not matched to a gene: 1. Germline loops: CDR1 SGHRS, CDR2 YFSETQ. Written as DNA, the CDR3 is TGCGCCAGCAGGACAGGGGGCAACGAGCAGTACTTC. Translating it yields CASRTGGNEQYF.

This chain links TRBV12-3 or TRBV12-4 with TRBJ2-1; a weak D match, TRBD1 (5 bases). The CDR3 loop spans 13 amino acids. V was pared by 4 bases and J by 7 bases, with 11 bases between. The chain's CDR3 is CASSSPGKNEQFF. The CDR3 DNA is TGTGCCAGCAGTTCTCCAGGGAAAAATGAGCAGTTCTTC.

DNA for the CDR3: TGTGCCAGCAGGGCCCGACAGGGCTCGAACACTGAAGCTTTCTTT. It encodes CASRARQGSNTEAFF. The V and J genes are TRBV2 and TRBJ1-1; TRBD1 matches at 7 bases. Germline CDR1 reads SNHLY; CDR2 reads FYNNEI. The CDR3 totals 15 residues. Trimming took 6 bases from V and 1 from J; bases not matched to a gene: 8.

This clonotype was seen a handful of times. J is TRBJ2-1 and V is TRBV7-9; 11 nucleotides agree with TRBD2. Germline V gives CDR1 SEHNR, CDR2 FQNEAQ (reference sequence). This CDR3 is 17 amino acids long. The ends lost 1 base at V and 10 bases at J; junction bases unmatched: 12. In DNA, the CDR3 is TGTGCCAGCAGCTTAGAACTAGCGGGAGCAGTTGGGCTGGAGCAGTTCTTC. Translating gives CASSLELAGAVGLEQFF.

In its sample, this clonotype was seen a few times. This chain uses TRBV19 with TRBJ2-2, with 16 bases that match TRBD2. The germline CDR1 and CDR2 sequences are LNHDA and SQIVND (reference sequence). The ends lost 5 bases at V and 2 bases at J; junction bases unmatched: 23. This CDR3 is 24 amino acids long. In nucleotides, the CDR3 is TGTGCCAGTAGTGATCCACCGGGACTAGCGGGAGGGCCCTCGCCGAAGAAAAACACCGGGGAGCTGTTTTTT. Translating it yields CASSDPPGLAGGPSPKKNTGELFF. The full variable domain, rest sourced from reference TRBV19 and TRBJ2-2, is DGGITQSPKYLFRKEGQNVTLSCEQNLNHDAMYWYRQDPGQGLRLIYYSQIVNDFQKGDIAEGYSVSREKKESFPLTVTSAQKNPTAFYLCASSDPPGLAGGPSPKKNTGELFFGEGSRLTVL.

This clonotype was counted at least ten times. The V gene is TRBV28, the J gene TRBJ1-1; D unresolved. The CDR3 covers 12 residues. Germline assignment: CDR1 MDHEN and CDR2 SYDVKM. The V end was cut by 5 bases, the J end by 6 bases, with 10 bases between. CDR3 residues: CASSARVPEAFF. CDR3 DNA sequence: TGTGCCAGCAGTGCCCGGGTTCCTGAAGCTTTCTTT.

This clonotype came up a few times. V usage is TRBV11-2 and J usage is TRBJ2-1, with TRBD2 matching over 10 bases. The V segment lost 5 bases and the J segment 5 bases; nucleotides outside the gene matches: 9. The CDR3 consists of 16 residues. From germline, CDR1 is SGHAT and CDR2 FQNNGV. DNA of the CDR3: TGTGCCAGCAGCCCTCCTAGCGGGAGAAGGGACAATGAGCAGTTCTTC. As protein: CASSPPSGRRDNEQFF. Filled out from reference TRBV11-2 and TRBJ2-1, the complete variable domain reads EAGVAQSPRYKIIEKRQSVAFWCNPISGHATLYWYQQILGQGPKLLIQFQNNGVVDDSQLPKDRFSAERLKGVDSTLKIQPAKLEDSAVYLCASSPPSGRRDNEQFFGPGTRLTVL.

This clonotype was detected ten times or more. V and J are TRBV20-1 and TRBJ2-7; D gene unclear. Looked up from germline, CDR1 is DFQATT and CDR2 is SNEGSKA (reference sequence). V was cut by 0 bases and J by 1 base, with 10 bases left in between. The CDR3 runs 14 residues. The CDR3 bases are TGCAGTGCTAGAGATCAGACACGTTCCTACGAGCAGTACTTC. Translating gives CSARDQTRSYEQYF.